These 27 T cell receptor beta chains came from one sample sequenced in a study of blood T cell repertoires in COVID-19. Sequencing used immunoSEQ multiplex PCR; TCRdb keeps in-frame clones, though not all of them. The table shows about 440,000 clones, with approximately 88% occurring only once. Sequencing used peripheral blood. These receptors originate from a woman between 45 and 60 years old with COVID-19, enrolled during active disease.

This sequence joins TRBV7-2 and TRBJ2-5; D ambiguous. V shed 1 base and J shed 5 bases, with 8 bases lying between them. The CDR3 totals 13 residues. CDR1 is SGHTA and CDR2 is FQGNSA in the germline V gene. CDR3 sequence reads: CASSLGGWETQYF. The CDR3 nucleotides read TGTGCCAGCAGCTTAGGAGGATGGGAGACCCAGTACTTC. Filled out from reference TRBV7-2 and TRBJ2-5, the complete variable domain reads GAGVSQSPSNKVTEKGKDVELRCDPISGHTALYWYRQSLGQGLEFLIYFQGNSAPDKSGLPSDRFSAERTGGSVSTLTIQRTQQEDSAVYLCASSLGGWETQYFGPGTRLLVL.

On this clone: Within the sample, other DNA sequences also encode this same CDR3. V is TRBV9 and J is TRBJ1-1; D gene ambiguous. CDR3 size: 14 residues. V dropped 4 bases and J dropped 1 base, with 11 bases sitting between them. The germline gives CDR1 SGDLS, CDR2 YYNGEE. The CDR3: CASSPRGGNTEAFF. CDR3 bases: TGTGCCAGCAGCCCCCGGGGTGGGAACACTGAAGCTTTCTTT.

The chain recombines TRBV23-1 with TRBJ2-3, with D perhaps TRBD2 (6 bases). TRBV23-1 counts as an open reading frame of uncertain function. Between the trimmed V and J ends, which lost 4 bases and 3 bases, there was a span of 23 bases. The CDR3 covers 18 residues. CDR3 nucleotide sequence: TGCGCCAGCAGTCCCGAGGCGGCGGGGAGGACCGGGACAGATACGCAGTATTTT. Translation: CASSPEAAGRTGTDTQYF.

In its sample, this clone was seen a few times. The V call is TRBV27, the J call TRBJ1-1, with D possibly matching TRBD1 (5 bases). V gave up 5 bases and J gave up 7 bases, with 14 bases separating them. CDR1 MNHEY and CDR2 SMNVEV come from the germline V gene (reference sequence). The CDR3 consists of 13 residues. The CDR3 sequence: CASSTQGTGEAFF. In DNA form, the CDR3 reads TGTGCCAGCAGTACGCAGGGAACTGGTGAAGCTTTCTTT.

Turning to this clone: One end of the junction is discordant with germline, which a read error may explain. The rearrangement uses TRBV5-1 and TRBJ1-1; TRBD1 aligns across 7 bases. This CDR3 region has 14 residues. Germline assignment: CDR1 SGHRS and CDR2 YFSETQ. CDR3: CASSLDRLGGEAFF. The CDR3 bases are TGCGCCAGCAGTTTGGACAGGTTGGGCGGTGAAGCTTTCTTT.

The rearrangement links TRBV2 to TRBJ1-3; no clear D gene. Germline assignment: CDR1 SNHLY and CDR2 FYNNEI. The ends were cut back, 6 bases at V and 4 bases at J, with 13 bases in the middle. There are 14 residues in the CDR3. The CDR3 DNA is TGTGCCAGCAGCGCCACAATTTCGGGAAACACCATATATTTT. This sequence encodes CASSATISGNTIYF.

The chain combines TRBV2 with TRBJ1-1; 8 nucleotides line up with TRBD1. Germline CDR1 reads SNHLY; CDR2 reads FYNNEI. This CDR3 comprises 15 residues. V dropped 5 bases and J dropped 8; count of bases not matched to a gene: 13. In nucleotides, the CDR3 is TGTGCCAGCAGTCGACCGGACAGGGTCGGATTCGAAGCTTTCTTT. Translating gives CASSRPDRVGFEAFF.

This clone was recorded once. The chain combines TRBV12-3 or TRBV12-4 with TRBJ2-1; D perhaps matches TRBD2 (5 bases). The CDR3 length is 13 residues. Trimming left V 8 bases short and J 3 bases short, with 11 bases between. CDR3 in amino acids: CASGEDFYNEQFF. In DNA form, the CDR3 reads TGTGCCAGCGGAGAGGACTTCTACAATGAGCAGTTCTTC.

The rearrangement links TRBV11-2 to TRBJ2-7, with a tentative D call TRBD2 (6 bases). Germline lookup yields CDR1 SGHAT and CDR2 FQNNGV. This CDR3 has 15 residues. The V gene lost 0 bases and the J gene lost 0 bases, with 9 bases spanning the gap. CDR3 sequence reads: CASSLDAGSSYEQYF. CDR3 sequence (DNA): TGTGCCAGCAGCTTAGATGCGGGAAGCTCCTACGAGCAGTACTTC.

This clone was detected only once. This chain links TRBV4-1 with TRBJ2-5; TRBD1 might be the D (5 bases). CDR1 and CDR2 (germline): MGHRA, YSYEKL. Trimming removed 0 bases from V and 3 bases from J, with 11 bases in between. The CDR3 is made up of 15 amino acids. The CDR3 is CASSQDDRQKETQYF. CDR3 bases: TGCGCCAGCAGCCAAGATGATAGACAGAAAGAGACCCAGTACTTC.

The chain couples TRBV13 to TRBJ2-1, with TRBD2 as a possible D gene (5 bases). This CDR3 has 15 residues. Deletions cut 2 bases from V and 0 bases from J, with 8 bases between. Looked up from germline, CDR1 is PRHDT and CDR2 is FYEKMQ (reference sequence). CDR3: CASSLRGSSYNEQFF. The DNA of the CDR3 is TGTGCCAGCAGCTTACGGGGAAGCTCCTACAATGAGCAGTTCTTC.

This chain connects TRBV5-1 to TRBJ1-2; no definite D call. Trimming took 4 bases from V and 4 from J, leaving 14 bases between them. The CDR3 is 14 residues long. CDR1 and CDR2 (germline): SGHRS, YFSETQ. The CDR3 sequence is CASSGGSTSYGYTF. In nucleotides, the CDR3 is TGCGCCAGCAGCGGAGGGTCTACGAGCTATGGCTACACCTTC.

The DNA for the CDR3 is TGTGCCACCAGTGACCCCGGAGGGCAGGAGACCCAGTACTTC. It codes for CATSDPGGQETQYF. The V gene is TRBV24-1, the J gene TRBJ2-5; a possible D gene is TRBD2 (6 bases). Trimming removed 4 bases from V and 5 bases from J, with 13 bases in between. The CDR3 is 14 amino acids. Per germline, CDR1 KGHDR and CDR2 SFDVKD.

The V gene is TRBV6-1, the J gene TRBJ1-5; 8 nucleotides line up with TRBD1. Looked up from germline, CDR1 is MNHNS and CDR2 is SASEGT. This CDR3 region has 16 residues. J gave up 6 bases and V 3 bases, and 10 bases lay outside the gene matches. DNA of the CDR3: TGTGCCAGCAGTGATAGTGGACAGGGTGGAGTTCAGCCCCAGCATTTT. Its translation: CASSDSGQGGVQPQHF.

The chain combines TRBV9 with TRBJ2-7; D might be TRBD1 (6 bases). Deletions cut 3 bases from V and 5 bases from J, with 18 bases between. This CDR3 has 15 amino acids. Germline V gene sequence: CDR1 SGDLS, CDR2 YYNGEE. The CDR3 protein is CASSAFREGENEQYF. For the CDR3, the DNA is TGTGCCAGCAGCGCCTTCCGCGAGGGGGAGAACGAGCAGTACTTC.

The genes are TRBV5-4 and TRBJ2-7; tentative D call: TRBD1 (5 bases). Germline V gene sequence: CDR1 SGHNT, CDR2 YYREEE (reference sequence). The CDR3 length is 13 residues. Trimming pared 4 bases from V and 3 bases from J, leaving 11 bases between. CDR3 region: CASSVGRGYEQYF. In DNA, the CDR3 is TGTGCCAGCAGCGTCGGAAGGGGCTACGAGCAGTACTTC.

The chain recombines TRBV5-1 with TRBJ1-6; 11 positions agree with TRBD1. Trimming removed 4 bases from V and 11 bases from J; junction bases left unmatched: 5. CDR1 is SGHRS and CDR2 is YFSETQ in the germline V gene. The CDR3 runs 14 residues. DNA of the CDR3: TGCGCCAGCAGCGGACAGGGGGCGCCGGCACCCCTCCACTTT. This encodes CASSGQGAPAPLHF.

The chain is built from TRBV20-1 and TRBJ1-5, with D perhaps matching TRBD1 (5 bases). Germline V CDR1 and CDR2: DFQATT, SNEGSKA (reference sequence). This CDR3 comprises 11 residues. Trimming stripped 5 bases from V and 7 bases from J, with 9 bases between. CDR3 residues: CSAGAGQPQHF. CDR3 nucleotides: TGCAGTGCTGGGGCAGGGCAGCCCCAGCATTTT.

This clone was seen just once. The rearrangement joins TRBV19 to TRBJ2-7; D is unresolved. Trimming removed 5 bases from V and 3 bases from J, with 14 bases in between. Germline CDR1 reads LNHDA; CDR2 reads SQIVND (reference sequence). The CDR3 runs to 14 residues. The CDR3: CASSGFTNSYEQYF. The CDR3 nucleotides are TGTGCCAGTAGTGGTTTTACCAATAGCTACGAGCAGTACTTC.

The chain employs TRBV2 and TRBJ2-3, with 7 bases fitting TRBD1. Germline CDR1 SNHLY, CDR2 FYNNEI. CDR3 length: 14 residues. V lost 10 bases to trimming and J lost 0 bases; unmatched junction nucleotides: 7. In DNA form, the CDR3 reads TGTGCCACCCGACAGGGTCCAAGCACAGATACGCAGTATTTT. Translated: CATRQGPSTDTQYF.

The J gene is TRBJ2-7, the V gene TRBV30; TRBD1 agrees at 7 bases. From germline, CDR1 is GTSNPN and CDR2 SVGIG (reference sequence). The V and J ends lost 6 bases and 4 bases, in that order; junction bases with no gene match: 6. This CDR3 has 12 residues. In nucleotides, the CDR3 is TGTGCCTGTAGGGACAGTTATTACGAGCAGTACTTC. The encoded protein is CACRDSYYEQYF.

This clone was picked up a small number of times. The CDR3 region is CASSLIGTRFRSYEQYF. CDR3 DNA sequence: TGTGCCAGCAGTTTAATCGGTACGCGTTTCCGCTCCTACGAGCAGTACTTC. The chain links TRBV27 to TRBJ2-7; no definite D call. The CDR3 runs to 17 residues. Germline V gives CDR1 MNHEY, CDR2 SMNVEV (reference sequence). V was cut by 2 bases and J by 0 bases, with 17 bases left in between.

There are a few counts of this clone. The chain uses TRBV5-1 and TRBJ1-4; D might be TRBD1 (6 bases). This CDR3 region has 13 residues. V lost 7 bases to trimming and J lost 6 bases, with 13 bases between them. Germline V gene lookup returns CDR1 SGHRS and CDR2 YFSETQ. This CDR3 is CASGLEGDEKLFF. The CDR3 coding sequence is TGCGCCAGCGGACTAGAGGGGGATGAAAAACTGTTTTTT.

J is TRBJ1-6 and V is TRBV5-1; perhaps TRBD1 as D (6 bases). V gave up 3 bases and J gave up 7 bases, with 17 bases separating them. Germline values: CDR1 SGHRS, CDR2 YFSETQ. The CDR3 totals 16 residues. The CDR3 spells CASSSLEAGVNSPLHF. The DNA for the CDR3 is TGCGCCAGCAGCTCCCTAGAGGCAGGGGTCAATTCACCCCTCCACTTT.

The rearrangement joins TRBV7-9 to TRBJ1-1; weak D call: TRBD1 (6 bases). The CDR3 is 14 amino acids. V lost 7 bases and J 0 bases, leaving 12 bases between the germline ends. In germline, CDR1 is SEHNR, CDR2 FQNEAQ (reference sequence). CDR3 nucleotide sequence: TGTGCCAGCATCCCCGACAGGTTGAACACTGAAGCTTTCTTT. Translation gives CASIPDRLNTEAFF.

The chain carries TRBV6-1 and TRBJ1-1; 7 bases match TRBD1. The CDR3 has 16 amino acids. With V trimmed by 2 bases and J by 4 bases, 10 bases remained unmatched. Germline V gives CDR1 MNHNS, CDR2 SASEGT. The CDR3 coding sequence is TGTGCCAGCAGTGAATTCCGGGACAGTGAGGCCACTGAAGCTTTCTTT. It encodes CASSEFRDSEATEAFF.

This clone was seen only once. The V and J genes are TRBV11-2 and TRBJ2-1, with 14 bases fitting TRBD2. The length of the CDR3 is 16 residues. J gave up 4 bases and V 3 bases, and 2 bases lay outside the gene matches. Germline V CDR1 and CDR2: SGHAT, FQNNGV. The DNA of the CDR3 is TGTGCCAGCAGCTTTAGACTAGCGGGGGGGTACAATGAGCAGTTCTTC. The encoded protein is CASSFRLAGGYNEQFF.